The table lists the clone carrying this T cell receptor (beta chain) with a few counts. A junction end diverges from the germline sequence, so it may reflect a read error. Germline CDR1 reads SNHLY; CDR2 reads FYNNEI. The CDR3 consists of 11 residues. In the original workflow: Reference gene primer amplification in the assay estimated nucleated cell counts. Assay used: immunoSEQ multiplex PCR; TCRdb lists only in-frame clones, some missing. The D gene and trimming were derived from the DNA, and the V and J assignments and clone size from that table. Here the sample spans 97,000 or so clones, 87% being singletons. The data are from a study of blood T cell repertoires in COVID-19. Overall study: Samples came from the United States, Italy and Spain, spanning acute and convalescent COVID-19. T cells, B-cell-depleted T cells, or PBMCs provided the cDNA or gDNA that served as material.

The chain couples TRBV2 to TRBJ2-7; D may be TRBD1 (6 bases). Sequencing used peripheral blood. The origin of this receptor is a middle-aged man with active COVID-19. In DNA form, the CDR3 reads TGTGCCAGCAGGGACCGAGGACGACAGGACTTC. Residues: CASRDRGRQDF.